The entry below gives a single T cell receptor (beta chain) sequence along with its context. This sample is drawn from a study of blood T cell repertoires in COVID-19. About the research overall: The United States, Italy and Spain supplied acute and convalescent COVID-19 samples. T cells, B-cell-depleted T cells, or PBMCs provided the cDNA or gDNA that served as material.

The V and J ends lost 2 bases and 2 bases respectively, with 9 bases between them. CDR1 and CDR2 (germline): MNHEY, SVGAGI. This CDR3 comprises 14 residues. In the source study's methods: Reference gene primer amplification gave nucleated cell count estimates. Measured with immunoSEQ multiplex PCR; TCRdb has only the in-frame clones, and not every one. V and J calls and clone size are copied from that table; D and trimming were computed from the DNA. This sample has roughly 120,000 clones; roughly 82% occur once, and the top ten carry approximately 15%. This chain joins TRBV6-5 and TRBJ1-2, with D possibly TRBD1 on 5 matching bases. Material for sequencing was peripheral blood. The receptor was derived from an older woman with acute or convalescent COVID-19. This CDR3 is CASSYGGENYGYTF. The CDR3 region has the DNA TGTGCCAGCAGTTACGGAGGGGAGAACTATGGCTACACCTTC.